This T cell receptor (beta chain) was found in a study of post-analysis software for immune sequencing data. Study observations and caveats: About five TRBV segments appeared more often in patients than in controls, and TRBV5-6, TRBV5-1 and TRBV20-1 were among these.

V gave up 8 bases and J gave up 3 bases, with 13 bases separating them. Germline-derived CDR1 and CDR2 are MNHEY and SVGEGT. The CDR3 runs 13 residues. The library was made from cDNA and included unique molecular identifiers. TCRdb re-derived calls from the PCR reads in MiXCR, one entry per CDR3 protein. The data hold 400,000 to 500,000 distinct CDR3 sequences, with over 30% observed a single time. This clonotype was seen only a few times. Its specificity is not known. The sample comprised blood. The chain has TRBV6-2 or TRBV6-3 and TRBJ2-5; D possibly corresponds to TRBD2 (6 bases). This sequence originates from a girl aged 2 to 10 with multiple sclerosis. CDR3 sequence reads: CASCGMVEETQYF. The CDR3 DNA is TGTGCCAGCTGCGGGATGGTGGAAGAGACCCAGTACTTC.